These 27 T cell receptor beta chains came from one sample sequenced in a study of CD8+CD57+ T cells in acquired aplastic anemia. Sequencing was done on patients that had shown CD8+CD57+ cell expansion by flow cytometry. Profiles of TCR beta VDJ and CDR3 were generated from a genomic DNA template. MiXCR, run by TCRdb on the reads, gives a single entry per CDR3 protein. The sample has about 98,000 distinct CDR3 sequences, less than 75% seen once; the top ten hold less than 75%. The sample was sorted CD4+, CD8+, or CD8+CD57+ T cells (not recorded which) from PBMCs. The receptor set was obtained from a human donor with aplastic anemia.

This clonotype was seen only once. The chain combines TRBV7-2 with TRBJ2-7, with 9 bases that match TRBD2. From germline, CDR1 is SGHTA and CDR2 FQGNSA. The V gene end was trimmed by 4 bases and the J gene end by 2 bases; junction bases not matched to a gene: 3. The CDR3 runs 14 residues. CDR3 residues: CASSSRGGAYEQYF. Written as DNA, the CDR3 is TGTGCCAGCAGCTCACGCGGGGGGGCCTACGAGCAGTACTTC.

This clonotype was seen only a few times. V usage is TRBV7-6 and J usage is TRBJ2-7; no clear D. Trimming shortened V by 4 bases and J by 3 bases, and 10 bases separated the two germline ends. The germline V gene has CDR1 SGHVS and CDR2 FNYEAQ. The CDR3 has 13 residues. CDR3: CASSSGPNYEQYF. CDR3 sequence (DNA): TGTGCCAGCAGCTCCGGACCGAACTACGAGCAGTACTTC.

The V and J genes are TRBV9 and TRBJ2-7; possibly TRBD1 or TRBD2 for D (7 bases each). The V end was cut by 0 bases, the J end by 4 bases, with 14 bases between. There are 15 residues in the CDR3. Germline values: CDR1 SGDLS, CDR2 YYNGEE. This chain's CDR3 is CASSVGGQGGYEQYF. CDR3 DNA sequence: TGTGCCAGCAGCGTAGGGGGCCAGGGGGGGTACGAGCAGTACTTC.

This clonotype turned up a few times. V is TRBV29-1 and J is TRBJ1-2, with D possibly TRBD1 on 6 matching bases. The germline CDR1 and CDR2 sequences are SQVTM and ANQGSEA. V was pared by 3 bases and J by 4 bases, with 15 bases between. This CDR3 comprises 14 residues. In nucleotides, the CDR3 is TGCAGCGTTGATGACAGGCTCCAGGGCTATGGCTACACCTTC. Residues: CSVDDRLQGYGYTF.

This clonotype was seen many times. The chain uses TRBV29-1 and TRBJ1-1; 8 bases align to TRBD1. V trimming: 1 base; J trimming: 5 bases; junction bases outside the gene matches: 6. CDR3 size: 14 residues. Germline V CDR1 and CDR2: SQVTM, ANQGSEA. The CDR3 DNA is TGCAGCGTTGAAGGGCAGGGGGCAAATACTGAAGCTTTCTTT. Translating it yields CSVEGQGANTEAFF.

The count of this clonotype is one. This chain uses TRBV19 with TRBJ2-6; D is possibly TRBD1 (6 bases). Germline V CDR1 and CDR2: LNHDA, SQIVND (reference sequence). Trimming removed 3 bases at V and 0 bases at J, with 12 bases between. The CDR3 length is 17 residues. The CDR3 spells CASSIFPQGSGANVLTF. DNA for the CDR3: TGTGCCAGTAGTATCTTCCCACAGGGCTCTGGGGCCAACGTCCTGACTTTC.

The J gene is TRBJ2-7, the V gene TRBV2; 10 positions agree with TRBD2. Trimming cost V 0 bases and J 2 bases; bases outside gene matches: 1. The CDR3 sequence is 15 residues long. Per the germline V gene, CDR1 is SNHLY and CDR2 is FYNNEI. For the CDR3, the DNA is TGTGCCAGCAGTGAAGCCGGGACTAGCGCCTACGAGCAGTACTTC. Its protein product is CASSEAGTSAYEQYF.

V usage is TRBV25-1 and J usage is TRBJ1-1; D call uncertain. V shed 4 bases and J shed 0 bases, with 9 bases lying between them. The CDR3 has 14 amino acids. Germline assignment: CDR1 MGHDK and CDR2 SYGVNS. DNA of the CDR3: TGTGCCAGCAGTGTTTCGACTGTGAACACTGAAGCTTTCTTT. Its translation is CASSVSTVNTEAFF.

This clonotype was observed at least ten times. The chain combines TRBV25-1 with TRBJ2-1, with 9 bases lining up with TRBD2. Germline lookup yields CDR1 MGHDK and CDR2 SYGVNS. The CDR3 is 15 residues long. Losses at the gene ends were 4 bases for V and 5 bases for J; bases not matched to a gene: 6. CDR3 nucleotide sequence: TGTGCCAGCAGTGGTGCTAGCGGGGCAGACAATGAGCAGTTCTTC. It is translated as CASSGASGADNEQFF. The full variable domain, its missing parts supplied by reference TRBV25-1 and TRBJ2-1, is EADIYQTPRYLVIGTGKKITLECSQTMGHDKMYWYQQDPGMELHLIHYSYGVNSTEKGDLSSESTVSRIRTEHFPLTLESARPSHTSQYLCASSGASGADNEQFFGPGTRLTVL.

V gene TRBV19 combines with J gene TRBJ1-2, with a weak D call TRBD1 (5 bases). Germline CDR1 reads LNHDA; CDR2 reads SQIVND (reference sequence). The CDR3 is 14 amino acids. The V and J ends lost 3 bases and 7 bases respectively, with 15 bases between them. The CDR3 loop reads CASSIFQGGSGYTF. Here the CDR3 DNA reads TGTGCCAGTAGTATTTTCCAGGGCGGTTCTGGCTACACCTTC.

V and J are TRBV29-1 and TRBJ2-7; 8 nucleotides agree with TRBD2. V was pared by 5 bases and J by 2 bases, with 14 bases of the junction left unmatched. CDR3 length: 16 residues. Per germline, CDR1 SQVTM and CDR2 ANQGSEA. Written as DNA, the CDR3 is TGCAGCGTTAGGGGACTAGGTGCATTTTCTACCTACGAGCAGTACTTC. Encoded protein: CSVRGLGAFSTYEQYF.

A note on this clonotype: The CDR3 carries no conserved terminal phenylalanine or tryptophan, so it likely arises from a read error. V and J are TRBV12-3 or TRBV12-4 and TRBJ2-7; 9 nucleotides align to TRBD1. This CDR3 is built from 16 residues. The J segment lost 2 bases and the V segment lost 0 bases, leaving 5 bases of the junction unmatched. CDR3 amino acids: CASSLASGQGTYEQYL. CDR3 in DNA: TGTGCCAGCAGTTTAGCGTCCGGACAGGGGACCTACGAGCAGTACCTC.

About this clonotype itself: The junction does not match germline at one end; this may be a read error. This chain joins TRBV14 and TRBJ1-2, with 8 bases aligning to TRBD1. The length of the CDR3 is 18 residues. Germline V gives CDR1 SGHDN, CDR2 FVKESK. CDR3 region: CVSGHQPGQDFRWDGYTF. The CDR3 DNA follows: TGTGTCAGCGGCCATCAGCCGGGACAGGATTTTCGCTGGGATGGCTACACCTTC. The full variable domain, rest sourced from reference TRBV14 and TRBJ1-2, is EAGVTQFPSHSVIEKGQTVTLRCDPISGHDNLYWYRRVMGKEIKFLLHFVKESKQDESGMPNNRFLAERTGGTYSTLKVQPAELEDSGVYFCVSGHQPGQDFRWDGYTFGSGTRLTVV.

There are many counts of this clonotype. The rearrangement links TRBV20-1 to TRBJ2-4, with 8 bases matching TRBD1. Germline V gene lookup returns CDR1 DFQATT and CDR2 SNEGSKA (reference sequence). The CDR3 contains 13 residues. V lost 4 bases and J lost 7; bases outside the gene matches: 6. CDR3 DNA sequence: TGCAGTGCTAAGGACAGGGTTTTTAACATTCAGTACTTC. Translation: CSAKDRVFNIQYF.

The J gene is TRBJ1-1, the V gene TRBV25-1, with 7 bases identical to TRBD1. CDR3 size: 13 residues. Germline V gives CDR1 MGHDK, CDR2 SYGVNS. Trimming took 7 bases from V and 1 from J; bases not matched to a gene: 3. CDR3 loop: CASTWTGNTEAFF. The CDR3 DNA is TGTGCCAGCACCTGGACAGGGAACACTGAAGCTTTCTTT.

The chain carries TRBV2 and TRBJ2-7, with 8 bases lining up with TRBD2. This CDR3 has 14 residues. CDR1 and CDR2 from the germline V gene are SNHLY and FYNNEI. The J segment lost 6 bases and the V segment lost 8 bases, leaving 12 bases of the junction unmatched. CDR3 sequence (DNA): TGTGCCAGCTCCGGGACTAGTGGGAGGAGCGAGCAGTACTTC. It is translated as CASSGTSGRSEQYF.

The V and J genes are TRBV10-1 and TRBJ1-3; unclear D gene. V gave up 3 bases and J gave up 2 bases, with 8 bases separating them. Germline V gives CDR1 WNHNN, CDR2 SYGVQD (reference sequence). The CDR3 is 14 residues long. The CDR3 region has the DNA TGCGCCAGCAGTGACCCGGGAACTGGAAACACCATATATTTT. Its translation is CASSDPGTGNTIYF.

This chain connects TRBV19 to TRBJ1-1, with TRBD1 identical over 8 bases. The CDR3 covers 15 residues. V lost 7 bases, J lost 1 base, and 8 bases stayed unmatched. Germline CDR1 reads LNHDA; CDR2 reads SQIVND (reference sequence). DNA for the CDR3: TGTGCCAGTATTCCAACAGGGGGGAAGAACACTGAAGCTTTCTTT. Translated, it gives CASIPTGGKNTEAFF. The full variable domain, completed using reference TRBV19 and TRBJ1-1, is DGGITQSPKYLFRKEGQNVTLSCEQNLNHDAMYWYRQDPGQGLRLIYYSQIVNDFQKGDIAEGYSVSREKKESFPLTVTSAQKNPTAFYLCASIPTGGKNTEAFFGQGTRLTVV.

The chain uses TRBV10-2 and TRBJ2-7, with 11 bases lining up with TRBD1. V was clipped by 3 bases and J by 4 bases; unmatched bases: 5. Germline V lookup: CDR1 WSHSY, CDR2 SAAADI. This CDR3 is 15 amino acids long. The DNA of the CDR3 is TGCGCCAGCAGTGAACCGGGACAGGGGGGTTACGAGCAGTACTTC. Its protein product is CASSEPGQGGYEQYF.

The chain is built from TRBV20-1 and TRBJ2-7; no clear D. V dropped 0 bases and J dropped 2 bases, with 14 bases sitting between them. CDR1 is DFQATT and CDR2 is SNEGSKA in the germline V gene (reference sequence). This CDR3 is 15 amino acids long. The CDR3 region has the DNA TGCAGTGCTAGAGATCCAGTGCGGACCCCCTACGAGCAGTACTTC. This encodes CSARDPVRTPYEQYF.

This clonotype was recorded once. The chain joins TRBV7-2 to TRBJ1-5, with a tentative D call TRBD1 (6 bases). V was shortened by 1 base and J by 6 bases, with 13 bases between the two germline ends. The germline V gene encodes CDR1 SGHTA and CDR2 FQGNSA. The CDR3 length is 15 residues. CDR3: CASSLVPVRGQPQHF. The CDR3 DNA reads as TGTGCCAGCAGCTTAGTGCCAGTCAGGGGTCAGCCCCAGCATTTT.

This chain links TRBV24-1 with TRBJ2-1; D possibly corresponds to TRBD1 (6 bases). With 5 bases removed from V and 1 base from J, the gap between germline ends came to 8 bases. CDR3 size: 14 residues. The V gene's germline CDR1 is KGHDR and CDR2 SFDVKD. The CDR3: CATSAQGSYNEQFF. The CDR3 DNA sequence: TGTGCCACCAGTGCCCAGGGGTCCTACAATGAGCAGTTCTTC.

This clonotype turned up a few times. The chain employs TRBV27 and TRBJ1-5; D may be TRBD1 (6 bases). The V end was cut by 6 bases, the J end by 3 bases, with 12 bases between. This CDR3 is 14 amino acids long. Germline values: CDR1 MNHEY, CDR2 SMNVEV (reference sequence). The CDR3 nucleotides read TGTGCCAGCAGCCCGGGACACCACAATCAGCCCCAGCATTTT. It translates to CASSPGHHNQPQHF.

This chain uses TRBV9 with TRBJ2-1; D is possibly TRBD2 (6 bases). Germline V CDR1 and CDR2: SGDLS, YYNGEE. V lost 0 bases, J lost 0 bases, and 10 bases lay in between. This CDR3 is built from 16 residues. CDR3: CASSVEAGYSYNEQFF. CDR3 nucleotides: TGTGCCAGCAGCGTAGAGGCGGGGTACTCCTACAATGAGCAGTTCTTC.

This chain joins TRBV7-9 and TRBJ2-5, with 8 bases matching TRBD2. CDR1 is SEHNR, CDR2 FQNEAQ, per germline (reference sequence). Trimming cost V 5 bases and J 2 bases; bases outside gene matches: 10. The CDR3 consists of 16 residues. CDR3 bases: TGTGCCAGCAGCCCGGGGTTGACTAGCGTACAAGAGACCCAGTACTTC. Translation gives CASSPGLTSVQETQYF.

The chain is built from TRBV25-1 and TRBJ1-6, with D possibly matching TRBD1 (6 bases). This CDR3 region has 14 residues. Trimming took off 6 bases at V and 9 bases at J, with 15 bases between the two ends. The germline gives CDR1 MGHDK, CDR2 SYGVNS. This chain's CDR3 is CASSLDQGTSPLHF. CDR3 nucleotide sequence: TGTGCCAGCAGCTTAGATCAGGGGACTTCACCCCTCCACTTT.

A word on this clonotype: A read error may explain this, as a much larger clone is one base away. The chain has TRBV7-6 and TRBJ1-2, with TRBD1 as a possible D gene (5 bases). The CDR3 spans 14 residues. The V gene's germline CDR1 is SGHVS and CDR2 FNYEAQ. The CDR3: CASSLAHRSYGFTF. The CDR3 nucleotides are TGTGCCAGCAGCTTAGCGCACAGGTCCTATGGCTTCACCTTC.